The present T cell receptor beta chain was sequenced within a study of T cells in Graves' hyperthyroidism and ophthalmopathy. This clonotype showed up many times. Regions amplified from RNA transcripts were the TCR beta CDR3 regions. The HTBI set primed first-round TCR CDR3 RT-PCR. TCRdb fed the multiplex PCR reads into MiXCR, producing one record per CDR3 protein. This sample has about 600,000 distinct CDR3 sequences, with about 14% found just once. The clonotype originates from a woman in her fifties or sixties with Graves' ophthalmopathy. The sequenced sample consisted of blood.

The CDR3: CASSQPGTSGRGSYNEQFF. DNA of the CDR3: TGTGCCAGCAGCCAGCCCGGGACTAGCGGGAGAGGCTCCTACAATGAGCAGTTCTTC. This chain connects TRBV3-1 to TRBJ2-1; TRBD2 aligns across 14 bases. Looked up from germline, CDR1 is LGHDT and CDR2 is YNNKEL (reference sequence). CDR3 size: 19 residues. J lost 0 bases, V lost 3 bases, and 7 bases had no gene match.